This is a list of T cell receptor beta chains from one sample in a study of CD8 T cells in Susac syndrome. TCRdb processed the immunoSEQ multiplex PCR reads anew with MiXCR; each CDR3 protein has one entry. The top ten hold under 0.095% of the sample, which has 100,000 to 150,000 distinct CDR3 sequences, around 94% seen once. The specimen sequenced was CD4+ T cells from PBMCs. All receptors derive from a human donor in good health. Both conserved end residues are part of each CDR3. Fields, in order: V gene, J gene, clone size, D gene, CDR3 DNA, CDR3 protein. D genes are given only for firm matches. Part of the rows lack a size; the others show once, few, many or a class for expanded clones.

TRBV29-1	TRBJ2-2	-	TRBD1	TGCAGCGCCTCGGCCGGGACAGCGAACACCGGGGAGCTGTTTTTT	CSASAGTANTGELFF
TRBV20-1	TRBJ2-5	-	-	TGCAGTGCTAGAAAGGAACACCAAGAGACCCAGTACTTC	CSARKEHQETQYF
TRBV2	TRBJ1-2	-	-	TGTGCCAGCAGTCCCAGTGCCGGGACGCCCTATGGCTACACCTTC	CASSPSAGTPYGYTF
TRBV6-5	TRBJ2-7	once	TRBD2	TGTGCCAGCGTTCAGGCGGGGGGATACGAGCAGTACTTC	CASVQAGGYEQYF
TRBV29-1	TRBJ2-1	-	-	TGCAGCGTTCGAACTTCGCGCTCCTACAATGAGCAGTTCTTC	CSVRTSRSYNEQFF
TRBV5-1	TRBJ1-2	once	TRBD1	TGCGCCAGCAGCGGTGGACAGGGGAGCTATGGCTACACCTTC	CASSGGQGSYGYTF
TRBV5-1	TRBJ2-1	-	TRBD2	TGCGCCAGCAGCTTGGGGACTAGCGGGGGAATATTGTACAATGAGCAGTTCTTC	CASSLGTSGGILYNEQFF
TRBV29-1	TRBJ1-2	-	-	TGCAGCGTTGAGGAGGAGTCGGCCTATGGCTACACCTTC	CSVEEESAYGYTF
TRBV29-1	TRBJ2-1	-	TRBD2	TGCAGCGTTCTAAATGGGCGGGAGGTTATGGGAGAGCAGTTCTTC	CSVLNGREVMGEQFF
TRBV7-2	TRBJ2-7	-	TRBD2	TGTGCCAGCAGCTTAAACCCGGGACTAGCCTACGAGCAGTACTTC	CASSLNPGLAYEQYF
TRBV25-1	TRBJ1-1	-	-	TGTGCCAGCAGTGAAAAACTAGGGATGAACACTGAAGCTTTCTTT	CASSEKLGMNTEAFF
TRBV3-1	TRBJ1-1	once	-	TGTGCCAGCAGCCATGGGGGGGCTTACACTGAAGCTTTCTTT	CASSHGGAYTEAFF
TRBV7-2	TRBJ2-3	few	-	TGTGCCAGCAGCTTACCGGGCACAGATACGCAGTATTTT	CASSLPGTDTQYF
TRBV6-2/TRBV6-3	TRBJ2-7	-	-	TGTGCCAGCGGAGTAGCCGGGTACGGGCAGTACTTC	CASGVAGYGQYF
TRBV5-6	TRBJ1-4	-	-	TGTGCCAGCAGCTTCCAGGGACTTAATGAAAAACTGTTTTTT	CASSFQGLNEKLFF
TRBV12-3/TRBV12-4	TRBJ1-5	-	-	TGTGCCAGCAGTTTAGAGGGCTATAATCAGCCCCAGCATTTT	CASSLEGYNQPQHF
TRBV10-3	TRBJ2-2	-	-	TGTGCCTCATCGGCGGGTTCGAACACCGGGGAGCTGTTTTTT	CASSAGSNTGELFF
TRBV5-1	TRBJ2-5	-	-	TGCGCCAGCAGCCTGGGGCCAGGGTCCGATACCCAGTACTTC	CASSLGPGSDTQYF
TRBV29-1	TRBJ2-1	-	TRBD2	TGCAGCGTTGGAACTAGCGGGAGCTCCTACAATGAGCAGTTCTTC	CSVGTSGSSYNEQFF
TRBV10-2	TRBJ2-7	-	-	TGCGCCAGCAGTGACCCCTTTGGGGGGCCATCACCCCACGAGCAGTACTTC	CASSDPFGGPSPHEQYF
TRBV5-1	TRBJ1-1	-	-	TGCGCCAGCAGCTTGGCCGGCACGATGAACACTGAAGCTTTCTTT	CASSLAGTMNTEAFF
TRBV6-6	TRBJ2-7	-	-	TGTGCCAGCAGTCCCCGGCTGGGCACGATTGGCCACGAGCAGTACTTC	CASSPRLGTIGHEQYF
TRBV12-3/TRBV12-4	TRBJ1-2	-	TRBD1	TGTGCCAGCAGTTCCTCAGGGGGTAACTATGGCTACACCTTC	CASSSSGGNYGYTF
TRBV4-3	TRBJ2-1	-	TRBD2	TGCGCCAGCAGCCGTATCGGTAGCGGGATGTACAATGAGCAGTTCTTC	CASSRIGSGMYNEQFF
TRBV29-1	TRBJ1-1	-	-	TGCAGCGTGACGGGACGGCTCACTGAAGCTTTCTTT	CSVTGRLTEAFF
TRBV18	TRBJ2-1	-	TRBD1	TGTGCCAGCTCCCCGGGTGAGCAGGGGGCTTTATTCTTC	CASSPGEQGALFF
TRBV29-1	TRBJ2-3	-	TRBD2	TGCAGCGCCAGGGGGGCTAGCGGGAGAAGTCCAGATACGCAGTATTTT	CSARGASGRSPDTQYF
TRBV4-1	TRBJ2-1	-	TRBD1	TGCGCCAGCAGCCGAAATACAGGGGAATTTTACAATGAGCAGTTCTTC	CASSRNTGEFYNEQFF
TRBV12-3/TRBV12-4	TRBJ1-3	-	TRBD1	TGTGCCAGCAGTTTCAGGGGGGCGAAGGACACCATATATTTT	CASSFRGAKDTIYF
TRBV28	TRBJ1-5	-	-	TGTGCCAGCAGGGCGGGCAATCAGCCCCAGCATTTT	CASRAGNQPQHF
TRBV6-1	TRBJ2-7	-	-	TGTGCCAGCAGTGCACGGGGGTACAACTACGAGCAGTACTTC	CASSARGYNYEQYF
TRBV12-5	TRBJ2-2	-	-	TGTGCTAGTGGTGCGGTACGGGGCGGGGAGCTGTTTTTT	CASGAVRGGELFF
TRBV9	TRBJ1-1	-	-	TGTGCCAGCAGCCCTCACGAGGGACGCGCTGAAGCTTTCTTT	CASSPHEGRAEAFF
TRBV30	TRBJ2-3	-	TRBD2	TGTGCCTGGAGGAGCGGGAGCAGCACAGATACGCAGTATTTT	CAWRSGSSTDTQYF
TRBV12-3/TRBV12-4	TRBJ2-3	-	-	TGTGCCAGCAGTTTTCTAGAACAGAAAGATACGCAGTATTTT	CASSFLEQKDTQYF
TRBV3-1	TRBJ2-3	-	TRBD2	TGTGCCAGCAGCCAGTCTAGCGGGAGTACAGATACGCAGTATTTT	CASSQSSGSTDTQYF
TRBV19	TRBJ2-7	-	-	TGTGCCAGTAGTATTACAGGATCCTACGAGCAGTACTTC	CASSITGSYEQYF
TRBV11-3	TRBJ2-1	-	-	TGTGCCAGCAGCTTAGATCCGGCCTCCTACAATGAGCAGTTCTTC	CASSLDPASYNEQFF
TRBV2	TRBJ2-5	-	-	TGTGCCAGCAGTGAACCCCTAAGGGAGACCCAGTACTTC	CASSEPLRETQYF
TRBV15	TRBJ1-5	once	-	TGTGCCACCAGCAGAGCGGGGCCAGTAGGAAGCGGTCGCAATCAGCCCCAGCATTTT	CATSRAGPVGSGRNQPQHF